This T cell receptor (beta chain) came from a study of blood T cell repertoires in COVID-19. Overall study: Acute and convalescent COVID-19 specimens originated in the United States, Italy and Spain. PBMCs, B-cell-depleted T cells, or T cells were the source of the cDNA or gDNA that made up the material.

Germline V gene lookup returns CDR1 LGHDT and CDR2 YNNKEL (reference sequence). V shed 1 base and J shed 0 bases, with 9 bases lying between them. The CDR3 has 15 residues. Under the authors' procedure: Amplifying reference gene primers gave estimates of nucleated cell counts. The data were produced by immunoSEQ multiplex PCR, yet TCRdb's version contains in-frame clones alone and is incomplete. The V and J calls and clone size come from that table; D and trimming were worked out from the DNA. The sample holds tens of thousands of clones, 75% to 90% seen once. This TCR derives from a man between 45 and 60 years old with active or convalescent COVID-19. The V and J genes are TRBV3-1 (or the pseudogene TRBV3-2) and TRBJ1-2; D gene unclear. Sequencing was performed on peripheral blood. The CDR3 sequence is CASSQGGITNYGYTF. The CDR3, as DNA: TGTGCCAGCAGCCAAGGAGGAATCACTAACTATGGCTACACCTTC.